This T cell receptor beta chain appears in the sequencing data of a study of blood T cell repertoires in COVID-19. For the study at large: PBMCs, B-cell-depleted T cells, or T cells were the source of the cDNA or gDNA that made up the material.

Repertoires were generated with immunoSEQ multiplex PCR, while TCRdb's copy carries only in-frame clones and drops some. The data show just over 300,000 clones, with just under 90% seen just once and 1.5% to 2% held by the top ten. CDR1 is SGHKS and CDR2 is YYEKEE in the germline V gene (reference sequence). V was shortened by 6 bases and J by 2 bases, with 11 bases between the two germline ends. There are 13 residues in the CDR3. This clone was seen more than once but under ten times. Sample: peripheral blood. The chain couples TRBV5-5 to TRBJ1-2; maybe TRBD1 (5 bases). The receptor's source is a woman aged 25 to 45 with COVID-19, enrolled during active disease. The CDR3 bases are TGTGCCAGCACCATAGACAGCAACTATGGCTACACCTTC. Its translation: CASTIDSNYGYTF.